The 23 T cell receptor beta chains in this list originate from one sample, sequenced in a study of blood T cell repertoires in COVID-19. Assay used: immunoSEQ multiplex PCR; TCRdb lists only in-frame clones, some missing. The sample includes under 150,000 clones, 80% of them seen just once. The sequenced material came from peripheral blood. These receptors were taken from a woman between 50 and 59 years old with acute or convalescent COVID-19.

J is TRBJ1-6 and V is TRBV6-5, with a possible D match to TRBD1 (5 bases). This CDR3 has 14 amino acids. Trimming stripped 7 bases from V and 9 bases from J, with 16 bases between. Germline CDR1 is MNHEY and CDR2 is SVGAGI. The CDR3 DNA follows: TGTGCCAGCACCCAACGGGGAGGGACTTCACCCCTCCACTTT. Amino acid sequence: CASTQRGGTSPLHF.

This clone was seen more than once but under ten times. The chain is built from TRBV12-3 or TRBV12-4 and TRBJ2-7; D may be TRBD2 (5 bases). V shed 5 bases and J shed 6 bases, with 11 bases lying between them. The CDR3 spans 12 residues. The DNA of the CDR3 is TGTGCCAGCAGTGGCGAGGGTTCCGAGCAGTACTTC. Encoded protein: CASSGEGSEQYF.

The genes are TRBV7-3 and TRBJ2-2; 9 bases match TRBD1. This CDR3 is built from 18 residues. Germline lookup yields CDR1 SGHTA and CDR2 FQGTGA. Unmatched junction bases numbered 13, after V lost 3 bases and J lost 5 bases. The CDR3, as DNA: TGTGCCAGCAGCTTTCTTTCATTAGGGACAGGGAGAACCGGGGAGCTGTTTTTT. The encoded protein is CASSFLSLGTGRTGELFF.

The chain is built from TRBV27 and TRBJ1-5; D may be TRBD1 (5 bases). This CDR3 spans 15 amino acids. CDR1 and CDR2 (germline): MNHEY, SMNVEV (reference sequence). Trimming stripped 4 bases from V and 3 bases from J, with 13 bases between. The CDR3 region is CASSSRDFINQPQHF. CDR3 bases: TGTGCCAGCAGTTCGCGGGACTTTATCAATCAGCCCCAGCATTTT.

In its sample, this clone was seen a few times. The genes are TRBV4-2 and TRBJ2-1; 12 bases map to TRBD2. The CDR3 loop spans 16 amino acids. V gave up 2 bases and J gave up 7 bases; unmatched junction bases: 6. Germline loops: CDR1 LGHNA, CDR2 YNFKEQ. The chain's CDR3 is CASSQYGTSGQNEQFF. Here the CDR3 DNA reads TGTGCCAGCAGCCAATATGGGACTAGCGGGCAGAATGAGCAGTTCTTC.

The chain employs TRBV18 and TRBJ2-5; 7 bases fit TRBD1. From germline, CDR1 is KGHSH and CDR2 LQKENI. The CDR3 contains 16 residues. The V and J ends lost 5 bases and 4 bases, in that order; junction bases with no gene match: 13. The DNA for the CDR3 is TGTGCCAGCTCATCAACACAACAGGGGACGGCAGAGACCCAGTACTTC. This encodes CASSSTQQGTAETQYF. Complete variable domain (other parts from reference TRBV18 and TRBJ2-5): NAGVMQNPRHLVRRRGQEARLRCSPMKGHSHVYWYRQLPEEGLKFMVYLQKENIIDESGMPKERFSAEFPKEGPSILRIQQVVRGDSAAYFCASSSTQQGTAETQYFGPGTRLLVL.

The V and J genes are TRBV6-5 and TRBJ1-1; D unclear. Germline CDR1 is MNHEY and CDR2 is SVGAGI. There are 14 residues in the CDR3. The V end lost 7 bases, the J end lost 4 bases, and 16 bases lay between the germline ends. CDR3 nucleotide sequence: TGTGCCAGCAAAATGGAGGGCTACGGCACTGAAGCTTTCTTT. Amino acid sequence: CASKMEGYGTEAFF.

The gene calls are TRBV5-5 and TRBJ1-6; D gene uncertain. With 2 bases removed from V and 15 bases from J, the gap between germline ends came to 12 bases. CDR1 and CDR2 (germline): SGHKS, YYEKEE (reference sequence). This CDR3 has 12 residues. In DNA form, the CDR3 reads TGTGCCAGCAGCTTCGACGCCCCGGGCCTCCACTTT. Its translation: CASSFDAPGLHF.

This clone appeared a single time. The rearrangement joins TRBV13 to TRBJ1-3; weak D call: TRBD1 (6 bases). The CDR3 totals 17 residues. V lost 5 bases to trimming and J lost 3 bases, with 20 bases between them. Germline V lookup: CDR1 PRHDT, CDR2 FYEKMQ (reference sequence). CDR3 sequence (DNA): TGTGCCAGCAGCCCCCTCTGGAACAGGGCCGGTGGAAACACCATATATTTT. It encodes CASSPLWNRAGGNTIYF.

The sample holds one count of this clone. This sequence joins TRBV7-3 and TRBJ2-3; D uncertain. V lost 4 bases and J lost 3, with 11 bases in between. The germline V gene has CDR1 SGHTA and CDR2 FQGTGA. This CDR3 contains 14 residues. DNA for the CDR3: TGTGCCAGCAGCTCACTATCCCCAACAGATACGCAGTATTTT. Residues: CASSSLSPTDTQYF.

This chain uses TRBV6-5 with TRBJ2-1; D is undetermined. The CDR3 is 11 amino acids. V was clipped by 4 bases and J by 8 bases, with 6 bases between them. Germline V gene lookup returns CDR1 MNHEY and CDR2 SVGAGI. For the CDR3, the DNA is TGTGCCAGCAGTTGGAGCGATGAGCAGTTCTTC. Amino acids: CASSWSDEQFF.

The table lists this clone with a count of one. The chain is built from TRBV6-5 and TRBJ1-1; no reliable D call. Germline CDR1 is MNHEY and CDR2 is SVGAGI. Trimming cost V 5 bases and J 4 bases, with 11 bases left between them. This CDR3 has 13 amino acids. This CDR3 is CASSIYTGTEAFF. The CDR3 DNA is TGTGCCAGCAGTATCTACACGGGCACTGAAGCTTTCTTT.

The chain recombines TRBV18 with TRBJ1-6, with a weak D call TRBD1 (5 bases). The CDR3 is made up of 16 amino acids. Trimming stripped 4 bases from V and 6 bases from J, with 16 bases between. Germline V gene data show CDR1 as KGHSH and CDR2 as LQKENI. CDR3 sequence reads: CASSQGNPSGNSPLHF. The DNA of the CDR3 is TGTGCCAGCTCACAGGGGAATCCTTCGGGTAATTCACCCCTCCACTTT.

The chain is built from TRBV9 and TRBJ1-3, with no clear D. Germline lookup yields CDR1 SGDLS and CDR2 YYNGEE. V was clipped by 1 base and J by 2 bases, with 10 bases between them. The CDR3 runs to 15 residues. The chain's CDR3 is CASSVQVSPGNTIYF. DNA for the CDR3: TGTGCCAGCAGCGTACAAGTGAGTCCTGGAAACACCATATATTTT. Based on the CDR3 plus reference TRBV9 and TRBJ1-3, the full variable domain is DSGVTQTPKHLITATGQRVTLRCSPRSGDLSVYWYQQSLDQGLQFLIQYYNGEERAKGNILERFSAQQFPDLHSELNLSSLELGDSALYFCASSVQVSPGNTIYFGEGSWLTVV.

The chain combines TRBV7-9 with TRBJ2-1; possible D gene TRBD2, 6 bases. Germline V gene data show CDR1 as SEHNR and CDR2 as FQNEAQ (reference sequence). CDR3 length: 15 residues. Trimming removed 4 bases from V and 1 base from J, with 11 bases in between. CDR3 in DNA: TGTGCCAGCAGCTCGTTTGGGGGGTCCTACAATGAGCAGTTCTTC. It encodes CASSSFGGSYNEQFF.

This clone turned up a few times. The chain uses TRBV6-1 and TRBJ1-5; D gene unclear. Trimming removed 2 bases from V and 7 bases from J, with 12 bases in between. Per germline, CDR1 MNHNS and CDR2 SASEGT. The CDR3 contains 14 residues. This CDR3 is CASSESPLGQPQHF. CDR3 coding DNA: TGTGCCAGCAGTGAATCCCCCTTGGGCCAGCCCCAGCATTTT.

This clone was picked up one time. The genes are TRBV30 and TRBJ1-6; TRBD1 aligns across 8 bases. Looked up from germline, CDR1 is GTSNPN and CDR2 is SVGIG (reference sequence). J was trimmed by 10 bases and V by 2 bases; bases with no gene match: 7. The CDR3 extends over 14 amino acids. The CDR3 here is CAWSRGQGGSPLHF. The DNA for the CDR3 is TGTGCCTGGAGTCGCGGACAGGGTGGCTCACCCCTCCACTTT.

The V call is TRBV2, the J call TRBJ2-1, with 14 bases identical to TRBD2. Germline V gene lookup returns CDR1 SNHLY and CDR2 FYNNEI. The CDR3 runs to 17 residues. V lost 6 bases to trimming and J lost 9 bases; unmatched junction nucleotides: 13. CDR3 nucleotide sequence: TGTGCCAGCAGAGGGGCCCCCGGGACTAGCGGGGGTCTTGAGCAGTTCTTC. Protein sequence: CASRGAPGTSGGLEQFF. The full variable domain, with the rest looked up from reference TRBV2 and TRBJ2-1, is EPEVTQTPSHQVTQMGQEVILRCVPISNHLYFYWYRQILGQKVEFLVSFYNNEISEKSEIFDDQFSVERPDGSNFTLKIRSTKLEDSAMYFCASRGAPGTSGGLEQFFGPGTRLTVL.

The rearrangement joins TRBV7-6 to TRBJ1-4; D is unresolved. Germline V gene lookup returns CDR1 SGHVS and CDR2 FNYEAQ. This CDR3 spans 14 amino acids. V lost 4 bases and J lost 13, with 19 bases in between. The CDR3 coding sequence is TGTGCCAGCAGCTCAATGGAGGCTAGCGCGATACTGTTTTTT. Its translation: CASSSMEASAILFF.

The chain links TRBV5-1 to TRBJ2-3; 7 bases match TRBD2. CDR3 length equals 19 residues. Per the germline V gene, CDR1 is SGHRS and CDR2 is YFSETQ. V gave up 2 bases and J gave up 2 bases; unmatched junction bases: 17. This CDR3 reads CASSFSRGVLIWDTDTQYF. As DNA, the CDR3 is TGCGCCAGCAGCTTCTCCCGGGGGGTTCTCATATGGGACACAGATACGCAGTATTTT.

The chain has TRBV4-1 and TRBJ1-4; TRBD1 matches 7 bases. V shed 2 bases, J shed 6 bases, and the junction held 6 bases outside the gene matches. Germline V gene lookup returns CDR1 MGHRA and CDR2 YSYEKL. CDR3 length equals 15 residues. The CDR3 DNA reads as TGCGCCAGCAGCCAACCTGACAGGGAGTATGAAAAACTGTTTTTT. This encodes CASSQPDREYEKLFF.

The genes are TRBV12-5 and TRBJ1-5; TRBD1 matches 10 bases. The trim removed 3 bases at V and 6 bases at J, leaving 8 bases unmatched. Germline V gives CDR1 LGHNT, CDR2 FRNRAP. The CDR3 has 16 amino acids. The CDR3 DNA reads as TGTGCTAGTGGTTTAGCACCGGGACAGGGGTCTCAGCCCCAGCATTTT. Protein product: CASGLAPGQGSQPQHF.

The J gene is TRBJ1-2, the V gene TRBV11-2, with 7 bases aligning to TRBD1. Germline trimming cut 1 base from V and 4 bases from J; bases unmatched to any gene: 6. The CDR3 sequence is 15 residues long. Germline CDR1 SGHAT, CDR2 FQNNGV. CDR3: CASSLVGTELYGYTF. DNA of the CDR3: TGTGCCAGCAGCTTAGTCGGGACAGAGCTCTATGGCTACACCTTC.